The 29 T cell receptor beta chains given below trace back to one sample, sequenced in a study of blood T cell repertoires in COVID-19. Data came from immunoSEQ multiplex PCR; TCRdb stores just in-frame clones and leaves some out. The sample includes approximately 310,000 clones, 85% of them seen just once. Sequencing was carried out using PBMCs or T cells enriched from blood (not recorded which). The source is a woman aged 30 to 39 who had been exposed to COVID-19.

The rearrangement links TRBV5-5 to TRBJ2-2; D perhaps matches TRBD2 (6 bases). The CDR3 length is 16 residues. Trimming took off 7 bases at V and 6 bases at J, with 22 bases between the two ends. The V gene's germline CDR1 is SGHKS and CDR2 YYEKEE (reference sequence). As DNA, the CDR3 is TGTGCCAGCTCCTTCCGGGACTTCTTTCACGCCGGGGAGCTGTTTTTT. Amino acids: CASSFRDFFHAGELFF. Looking up the rest from reference TRBV5-5 and TRBJ2-2 gives the full variable domain: DAGVTQSPTHLIKTRGQQVTLRCSPISGHKSVSWYQQVLGQGPQFIFQYYEKEERGRGNFPDRFSARQFPNYSSELNVNALLLGDSALYLCASSFRDFFHAGELFFGEGSRLTVL.

V gene TRBV7-9 combines with J gene TRBJ1-1; weak D call: TRBD1 (6 bases). The germline V and J ends were trimmed by 1 base and 3 bases, with 12 bases remaining between them. Germline CDR1 is SEHNR and CDR2 is FQNEAQ (reference sequence). CDR3 length: 15 amino acids. The CDR3 coding sequence is TGTGCCAGCAGCTTAGTAACAGGGAAGGACACTGAAGCTTTCTTT. The encoded protein is CASSLVTGKDTEAFF.

This chain joins TRBV7-9 and TRBJ2-7; D remains unclear. V lost 7 bases, J lost 0 bases, and 13 bases lay in between. The germline gives CDR1 SEHNR, CDR2 FQNEAQ (reference sequence). This CDR3 contains 14 residues. CDR3 region: CASTSSSSSYEQYF. The CDR3 DNA sequence: TGTGCCAGCACCAGTTCCTCTAGCTCCTACGAGCAGTACTTC. Together with reference TRBV7-9 and TRBJ2-7, the CDR3 gives the full variable domain: DTGVSQNPRHKITKRGQNVTFRCDPISEHNRLYWYRQTLGQGPEFLTYFQNEAQLEKSRLLSDRFSAERPKGSFSTLEIQRTEQGDSAMYLCASTSSSSSYEQYFGPGTRLTVT.

The V and J genes are TRBV9 and TRBJ2-3, with a tentative D call TRBD1 (5 bases). This CDR3 spans 14 amino acids. CDR1 and CDR2 from the germline V gene are SGDLS and YYNGEE. Trimming cost V 0 bases and J 8 bases, with 13 bases left between them. The CDR3 coding sequence is TGTGCCAGCAGCGTAGGGCAGGGATTGGCTACGCAGTATTTT. Its protein is CASSVGQGLATQYF.

The V gene is TRBV11-2, the J gene TRBJ1-5, with D possibly matching TRBD1 (5 bases). Trimming took 6 bases from V and 6 from J, leaving 15 bases between them. The CDR3 totals 14 residues. CDR1 SGHAT and CDR2 FQNNGV come from the germline V gene. The CDR3, as DNA: TGTGCCAGCAGGGGACTCCGATCAACTCAGCCCCAGCATTTT. Its translation is CASRGLRSTQPQHF.

The chain has TRBV5-1 and TRBJ1-3; TRBD1 agrees at 8 bases. From germline, CDR1 is SGHRS and CDR2 YFSETQ. The CDR3 runs 14 residues. Trimming removed 9 bases from V and 4 bases from J; junction bases left unmatched: 9. DNA of the CDR3: TGCGCCACCAAACAGGGGGTTTCCGGAAACACCATATATTTT. The encoded protein is CATKQGVSGNTIYF.

The chain recombines TRBV19 with TRBJ2-1; possible D gene TRBD1, 6 bases. V lost 3 bases and J 7 bases, leaving 13 bases between the germline ends. The CDR3 runs 14 residues. Germline CDR1 reads LNHDA; CDR2 reads SQIVND (reference sequence). The CDR3 DNA reads as TGTGCCAGTAGTATGAGAGGGGGTGGGAATGAGCAGTTCTTC. Translated: CASSMRGGGNEQFF.

The gene calls are TRBV10-3 and TRBJ1-1; D may be TRBD1 (5 bases). CDR1 and CDR2 from the germline V gene are ENHRY and SYGVKD. Trimming took off 6 bases at V and 3 bases at J, with 11 bases between the two ends. The CDR3 is 13 amino acids. The CDR3 DNA reads as TGTGCCATCAGGACAGAGCTTTACACTGAAGCTTTCTTT. Its protein product is CAIRTELYTEAFF.

The chain has TRBV7-8 and TRBJ2-1, with 7 bases aligning to TRBD2. The CDR3 loop spans 12 amino acids. With V trimmed by 8 bases and J by 10 bases, 8 bases remained unmatched. Germline CDR1 is SGHVS and CDR2 is FQNEAQ. CDR3 DNA sequence: TGTGCCAGCGGCGGGGAGGGGTTCGAGCAGTTCTTC. As protein: CASGGEGFEQFF.

This rearrangement joins TRBV5-4 to TRBJ2-1, with 7 bases matching TRBD2. This CDR3 has 15 residues. CDR1 is SGHNT and CDR2 is YYREEE in the germline V gene (reference sequence). V was clipped by 4 bases and J by 3 bases; unmatched bases: 7. CDR3 loop: CASSLGSGNYNEQFF. The CDR3 DNA sequence: TGTGCCAGCAGCCTCGGGAGCGGGAACTACAATGAGCAGTTCTTC.

The chain uses TRBV11-2 and TRBJ2-3, with a possible D match to TRBD2 (6 bases). V lost 1 base to trimming and J lost 5 bases, with 16 bases between them. The CDR3 length is 16 residues. Germline loops: CDR1 SGHAT, CDR2 FQNNGV. CDR3 nucleotides: TGTGCCAGCAGCTTAGTCCCGACGGGAGATCAAGATACGCAGTATTTT. Translating gives CASSLVPTGDQDTQYF.

The J gene is TRBJ2-3, the V gene TRBV7-9, with TRBD1 matching 9 bases. The CDR3 length is 14 residues. J lost 3 bases, V lost 5 bases, and 3 bases had no gene match. Germline V gene lookup returns CDR1 SEHNR and CDR2 FQNEAQ (reference sequence). CDR3 sequence: CASSMTGGTDTQYF. CDR3 DNA sequence: TGTGCCAGCAGCATGACAGGGGGGACAGATACGCAGTATTTT.

This chain connects TRBV11-3 to TRBJ1-4, with TRBD1 as a possible D gene (6 bases). Deletions cut 2 bases from V and 2 bases from J, with 9 bases between. Germline lookup yields CDR1 SGHNT and CDR2 YENEEA. The CDR3 covers 15 residues. The CDR3 here is CASSLNRVTNEKLFF. The CDR3 nucleotides read TGTGCCAGCAGCTTAAACAGGGTGACTAATGAAAAACTGTTTTTT.

V and J are TRBV3-1 (or the pseudogene TRBV3-2) and TRBJ2-1; the D gene is possibly TRBD1 (6 bases). This CDR3 comprises 15 residues. The V gene lost 2 bases and the J gene lost 5 bases, with 13 bases spanning the gap. CDR1 is LGHDT, CDR2 YNNKEL, per germline (reference sequence). Here the CDR3 DNA reads TGTGCCAGCAGCCAATGGGACATGCCTGACAATGAGCAGTTCTTC. Translation: CASSQWDMPDNEQFF.

CDR3: CASSPVRVHQPQHF. In DNA form, the CDR3 reads TGCGCCAGCAGTCCGGTCAGGGTGCATCAGCCCCAGCATTTT. The V call is TRBV10-1, the J call TRBJ1-5; the D gene is possibly TRBD1 (5 bases). Germline-derived CDR1 and CDR2 are WNHNN and SYGVQD (reference sequence). Deletions cut 5 bases from V and 5 bases from J, with 13 bases between. The CDR3 has 14 residues.

The chain couples TRBV6-1 to TRBJ1-3, with 11 positions matching TRBD1. The V gene's germline CDR1 is MNHNS and CDR2 SASEGT. Trimming removed 3 bases from V and 4 bases from J; junction bases left unmatched: 5. The CDR3 consists of 16 residues. As DNA, the CDR3 is TGTGCCAGCAGTGACGGACAGGGGGCAAGAGGAAACACCATATATTTT. Its translation: CASSDGQGARGNTIYF.

This chain links TRBV2 with TRBJ1-6; TRBD1 matches at 9 bases. Germline V CDR1 and CDR2: SNHLY, FYNNEI. This CDR3 region has 14 residues. V was clipped by 3 bases and J by 18 bases; unmatched bases: 12. The DNA for the CDR3 is TGTGCCAGCAGTGAGGACAGGGGCCTACCCTACCGCCACTTT. Translated, it gives CASSEDRGLPYRHF.

The chain links TRBV11-2 to TRBJ2-1, with 10 bases aligning to TRBD1. Trimming at V came to 5 bases and at J to 6 bases, leaving 4 bases not matched to a gene. CDR1 and CDR2 (germline): SGHAT, FQNNGV. The length of the CDR3 is 14 residues. CDR3 sequence reads: CASSPGQGSNEQFF. CDR3 bases: TGTGCCAGCAGCCCGGGACAGGGGAGCAATGAGCAGTTCTTC.

V gene TRBV3-1 (or the pseudogene TRBV3-2) combines with J gene TRBJ2-2; 10 positions match TRBD2. V dropped 3 bases and J dropped 6; count of bases not matched to a gene: 1. The CDR3 loop spans 14 amino acids. Per germline, CDR1 LGHDT and CDR2 YNNKEL (reference sequence). As DNA, the CDR3 is TGTGCCAGCAGCCAGGGGACTAGCGCCGGGGAGCTGTTTTTT. Amino acid sequence: CASSQGTSAGELFF.

The CDR3 DNA reads TGTGCCAGCAGTGCCGACAGGGGGGACAATCAGCCCCAGCATTTT. Translated: CASSADRGDNQPQHF. The V call is TRBV2, the J call TRBJ1-5; 9 bases are a match to TRBD1. V was clipped by 4 bases and J by 3 bases; unmatched bases: 4. Germline assignment: CDR1 SNHLY and CDR2 FYNNEI. The CDR3 totals 15 residues.

The rearrangement joins TRBV7-2 to TRBJ2-7; 7 positions match TRBD2. Germline-derived CDR1 and CDR2 are SGHTA and FQGNSA. CDR3 size: 13 residues. The junction had 0 bases not matched to a gene; V was cut back by 4 bases and J by 0 bases. CDR3 amino acids: CASSWTSSYEQYF. The CDR3, as DNA: TGTGCCAGCAGCTGGACTAGCTCCTACGAGCAGTACTTC.

Concerning this clone itself: Other DNA sequences in this specimen translate into the identical CDR3. The chain joins TRBV9 to TRBJ2-2, with D maybe TRBD2 (6 bases). Germline V CDR1 and CDR2: SGDLS, YYNGEE. The V end lost 0 bases, the J end lost 0 bases, and 6 bases lay between the germline ends. This CDR3 has 15 amino acids. CDR3 nucleotide sequence: TGTGCCAGCAGCGTAGGGACTACGAACACCGGGGAGCTGTTTTTT. This gives the protein CASSVGTTNTGELFF. Complete variable domain (other parts from reference TRBV9 and TRBJ2-2): DSGVTQTPKHLITATGQRVTLRCSPRSGDLSVYWYQQSLDQGLQFLIQYYNGEERAKGNILERFSAQQFPDLHSELNLSSLELGDSALYFCASSVGTTNTGELFFGEGSRLTVL.

This clone was found once. V and J are TRBV2 and TRBJ2-7; TRBD2 aligns across 8 bases. The germline V gene has CDR1 SNHLY and CDR2 FYNNEI. Trimming removed 7 bases from V and 0 bases from J; junction bases left unmatched: 2. This CDR3 contains 13 residues. The CDR3 protein is CASNGRASYEQYF. CDR3 nucleotide sequence: TGTGCCAGCAACGGGAGGGCCTCCTACGAGCAGTACTTC.

The rearrangement links TRBV29-1 to TRBJ2-7, with TRBD1 as a possible D gene (6 bases). The V end was cut by 5 bases, the J end by 5 bases, with 19 bases between. This CDR3 has 14 residues. Germline V lookup: CDR1 SQVTM, CDR2 ANQGSEA. CDR3 bases: TGCAGCGTTTGGCACACAGGGCTAGGTAACGAGCAGTACTTC. Protein sequence: CSVWHTGLGNEQYF.

In this sample, this clone turned up a few times. The chain has TRBV5-8 and TRBJ1-6; TRBD1 matches at 7 bases. CDR1 and CDR2 from the germline V gene are SGHTS and YDEGEE. V lost 7 bases and J lost 7; bases outside the gene matches: 11. This CDR3 comprises 15 residues. The CDR3 sequence: CASSFTGVRNSPLHF. In nucleotides, the CDR3 is TGTGCCAGCTCGTTCACAGGGGTTAGGAATTCACCCCTCCACTTT.

This clone was counted between two and nine times. This chain links TRBV12-3 or TRBV12-4 with TRBJ1-2; D is ambiguous. The CDR3 contains 11 residues. V was cut by 3 bases and J by 8 bases, with 7 bases left in between. CDR3 nucleotide sequence: TGTGCCAGCAGTTTCGACGGGGGCTACACCTTC. Protein sequence: CASSFDGGYTF.

This clone was seen more than once but under ten times. The chain has TRBV30 and TRBJ2-1, with TRBD2 identical over 8 bases. The V segment lost 4 bases and the J segment 3 bases; nucleotides outside the gene matches: 8. CDR3 length: 15 amino acids. In germline, CDR1 is GTSNPN, CDR2 SVGIG (reference sequence). CDR3 nucleotide sequence: TGTGCCTGGAACGAAGCGGGGGCCCTCTACAATGAGCAGTTCTTC. Translated, it gives CAWNEAGALYNEQFF.

This chain joins TRBV28 and TRBJ2-1; no firm D call. CDR3 size: 13 residues. The germline CDR1 and CDR2 sequences are MDHEN and SYDVKM. V lost 5 bases and J lost 4, with 9 bases in between. In DNA form, the CDR3 reads TGTGCCAGCAGTAAACTATCTTACAATGAGCAGTTCTTC. Protein sequence: CASSKLSYNEQFF.

This clone was detected only a few times. This sequence joins TRBV11-2 and TRBJ1-2; D uncertain. Trimming stripped 0 bases from V and 4 bases from J, with 6 bases between. The CDR3 contains 13 residues. CDR1 is SGHAT, CDR2 FQNNGV, per germline. Here the CDR3 reads CASSLDTPYGYTF. CDR3 DNA: TGTGCCAGCAGCTTAGACACACCCTATGGCTACACCTTC. The full variable domain, completed using reference TRBV11-2 and TRBJ1-2, is EAGVAQSPRYKIIEKRQSVAFWCNPISGHATLYWYQQILGQGPKLLIQFQNNGVVDDSQLPKDRFSAERLKGVDSTLKIQPAKLEDSAVYLCASSLDTPYGYTFGSGTRLTVV.